The 28 T cell receptor beta chains below come from one sample, sequenced in a study of blood T cell repertoires in COVID-19. Profiled with immunoSEQ multiplex PCR; TCRdb holds only in-frame clones, not every one. Among more than 85,000 clones listed, 80% to 90% were seen once. The sequencing sample was made of peripheral blood. The receptors originated from a human donor with COVID-19, enrolled during active disease. The donor label of this sample is uncertain.

The chain links TRBV11-3 to TRBJ2-3, with a possible D match to TRBD2 (6 bases). Germline V CDR1 and CDR2: SGHNT, YENEEA. The CDR3 loop spans 13 amino acids. Trimming took off 5 bases at V and 12 bases at J, with 18 bases between the two ends. Here the CDR3 DNA reads TGTGCCAGCAGCCCGGCGGGACTCCCAAGCCAGTATTTT. This translates into CASSPAGLPSQYF.

The rearrangement links TRBV10-3 to TRBJ1-1, with 10 bases matching TRBD1. Germline assignment: CDR1 ENHRY and CDR2 SYGVKD. V lost 9 bases, J lost 7 bases, and 8 bases stayed unmatched. This CDR3 is built from 13 residues. This CDR3 reads CAIAGQGMDEAFF. CDR3 DNA sequence: TGTGCCATTGCGGGACAGGGGATGGATGAAGCTTTCTTT.

This clone has just one count. This chain connects TRBV3-1 (or the pseudogene TRBV3-2) to TRBJ1-4, with D possibly matching TRBD1 (5 bases). This CDR3 is built from 15 residues. The V end was cut by 1 base, the J end by 3 bases, with 9 bases between. CDR1 is LGHDT and CDR2 is YNNKEL in the germline V gene (reference sequence). The CDR3 coding sequence is TGTGCCAGCAGCCAAGGTCGGGGGTCTAATGAAAAACTGTTTTTT. Amino acid sequence: CASSQGRGSNEKLFF.

For the CDR3, the DNA is TGTGCCAGTAGTACCGACAGGGGAGACAGCAATCAGCCCCAGCATTTT. This codes for CASSTDRGDSNQPQHF. The chain couples TRBV19 to TRBJ1-5; TRBD1 aligns across 8 bases. The V gene end was trimmed by 4 bases and the J gene end by 1 base; junction bases not matched to a gene: 6. Per the germline V gene, CDR1 is LNHDA and CDR2 is SQIVND (reference sequence). The CDR3 is 16 residues long.

This clone was counted once. The chain carries TRBV3-1 (or the pseudogene TRBV3-2) and TRBJ1-2; 9 bases align to TRBD1. The CDR3 consists of 12 residues. CDR1 is LGHDT and CDR2 is YNNKEL in the germline V gene (reference sequence). Trimming cost V 3 bases and J 7 bases; bases outside gene matches: 0. CDR3 loop: CASSQGQGGYTF. In nucleotides, the CDR3 is TGTGCCAGCAGCCAGGGACAGGGTGGCTACACCTTC.

V and J are TRBV28 and TRBJ2-1; tentative D call: TRBD1 (5 bases). The CDR3 consists of 13 residues. Between the trimmed V and J ends, which lost 7 bases and 6 bases, there was a span of 13 bases. CDR1 is MDHEN and CDR2 is SYDVKM in the germline V gene. The CDR3 coding sequence is TGTGCCAGCACCAACGACAGCCCCAATGAGCAGTTCTTC. As protein: CASTNDSPNEQFF.

The V and J genes are TRBV6-1 and TRBJ1-5; no clear D. CDR1 and CDR2 from the germline V gene are MNHNS and SASEGT. The V end lost 1 base, the J end lost 6 bases, and 10 bases lay between the germline ends. This CDR3 contains 14 residues. CDR3 coding DNA: TGTGCCAGCAGTGAAGTTGAGACACTTCAGCCCCAGCATTTT. Protein sequence: CASSEVETLQPQHF.

The chain couples TRBV6-1 to TRBJ2-5; no definite D call. Trimming removed 0 bases at V and 2 bases at J, with 7 bases between. Germline V lookup: CDR1 MNHNS, CDR2 SASEGT. CDR3 length: 14 amino acids. Here the CDR3 DNA reads TGTGCCAGCAGTGAAGCCTTCAGTCAAGAGACCCAGTACTTC. It is translated as CASSEAFSQETQYF.

The chain links TRBV7-9 to TRBJ2-4; tentative D call: TRBD2 (6 bases). The germline V gene encodes CDR1 SEHNR and CDR2 FQNEAQ (reference sequence). The CDR3 contains 16 residues. The V and J ends lost 5 bases and 3 bases respectively, with 17 bases between them. This CDR3 is CASSPGGQGGKNIQYF. CDR3 sequence (DNA): TGTGCCAGCAGCCCAGGCGGGCAGGGAGGCAAAAACATTCAGTACTTC.

The chain links TRBV7-8 to TRBJ1-1; 11 bases map to TRBD1. This CDR3 spans 15 amino acids. In germline, CDR1 is SGHVS, CDR2 FQNEAQ. The J segment lost 4 bases and the V segment lost 6 bases, leaving 7 bases of the junction unmatched. The CDR3 spells CASSPPGTGGTEAFF. Here the CDR3 DNA reads TGTGCCAGCAGTCCCCCCGGGACAGGGGGCACTGAAGCTTTCTTT.

The chain joins TRBV2 to TRBJ1-2; TRBD1 matches at 8 bases. V trimming: 3 bases; J trimming: 3 bases; junction bases outside the gene matches: 6. Germline lookup yields CDR1 SNHLY and CDR2 FYNNEI. The CDR3 has 15 residues. The CDR3 region has the DNA TGTGCCAGCAGTGACCAGGGGGCGAGGGACTATGGCTACACCTTC. Encoded protein: CASSDQGARDYGYTF.

The chain uses TRBV11-2 and TRBJ2-2; tentative D call: TRBD1 (6 bases). Between the trimmed V and J ends, which lost 5 bases and 5 bases, there was a span of 18 bases. The CDR3 is 16 amino acids. Germline V gene data show CDR1 as SGHAT and CDR2 as FQNNGV. The DNA of the CDR3 is TGTGCCAGCAGCCCGAGTGGTTGGGGGCTGACCGGGGAGCTGTTTTTT. Translation gives CASSPSGWGLTGELFF. Supplemented by reference TRBV11-2 and TRBJ2-2, the full variable domain reads EAGVAQSPRYKIIEKRQSVAFWCNPISGHATLYWYQQILGQGPKLLIQFQNNGVVDDSQLPKDRFSAERLKGVDSTLKIQPAKLEDSAVYLCASSPSGWGLTGELFFGEGSRLTVL.

The chain is built from TRBV2 and TRBJ2-7; 7 bases match TRBD1. From germline, CDR1 is SNHLY and CDR2 FYNNEI. Losses at the gene ends were 6 bases for V and 1 base for J; bases not matched to a gene: 6. The CDR3 covers 14 residues. This chain's CDR3 is CASRAGTASYEQYF. In DNA form, the CDR3 reads TGTGCCAGCAGAGCCGGGACAGCGTCCTACGAGCAGTACTTC.

This clone was picked up one time. V is TRBV29-1 and J is TRBJ2-5; TRBD2 aligns across 12 bases. Per the germline V gene, CDR1 is SQVTM and CDR2 is ANQGSEA. This CDR3 contains 14 residues. V gave up 5 bases and J gave up 5 bases; unmatched junction bases: 6. CDR3 amino acids: CSVSGLAGRETQYF. The CDR3 DNA is TGCAGCGTTTCGGGACTAGCGGGTCGGGAGACCCAGTACTTC.

For the CDR3, the DNA is TGTGCCAGCAGCCGCCGGGGGAGGGAGGGGAACAATGAGCAGTTCTTC. It specifies CASSRRGREGNNEQFF. The chain employs TRBV4-2 and TRBJ2-1; the match to TRBD2 covers 7 bases. V was clipped by 4 bases and J by 5 bases; unmatched bases: 11. The CDR3 totals 16 residues. The germline V gene has CDR1 LGHNA and CDR2 YNFKEQ.

The CDR3: CASSYVGGSYEQYF. The CDR3 DNA follows: TGTGCCAGCAGTTATGTAGGGGGCAGCTACGAGCAGTACTTC. The V call is TRBV6-2 or TRBV6-3, the J call TRBJ2-7; TRBD1 matches 7 bases. With V trimmed by 3 bases and J by 3 bases, 5 bases remained unmatched. In germline, CDR1 is MNHEY, CDR2 SVGEGT. The CDR3 is 14 residues long.

This sequence joins TRBV5-1 and TRBJ1-6, with a weak D call TRBD1 (6 bases). V was cut by 5 bases and J by 10 bases, with 16 bases left in between. CDR3 length equals 14 residues. The germline V gene has CDR1 SGHRS and CDR2 YFSETQ. This chain's CDR3 is CASSMSRGNSPLHF. CDR3 nucleotide sequence: TGCGCCAGCAGTATGAGCAGGGGAAACTCACCCCTCCACTTT.

The chain is built from TRBV19 and TRBJ1-5, with 8 bases that match TRBD1. V lost 4 bases and J lost 0; bases outside the gene matches: 5. The CDR3 has 16 residues. The V gene's germline CDR1 is LNHDA and CDR2 SQIVND (reference sequence). The CDR3 loop is CASSRGQDPSNQPQHF. The CDR3, as DNA: TGTGCCAGTAGTAGGGGACAGGACCCTAGCAATCAGCCCCAGCATTTT.

The rearrangement uses TRBV18 and TRBJ1-3, with D tentatively TRBD1 (5 bases). Germline assignment: CDR1 KGHSH and CDR2 LQKENI. Between the trimmed V and J ends, which lost 6 bases and 0 bases, there was a span of 12 bases. This CDR3 contains 15 residues. The CDR3 reads CASSSKGSSGNTIYF. CDR3 in DNA: TGTGCCAGCTCGTCGAAGGGGTCCTCTGGAAACACCATATATTTT. The full variable domain, with the rest looked up from reference TRBV18 and TRBJ1-3, is NAGVMQNPRHLVRRRGQEARLRCSPMKGHSHVYWYRQLPEEGLKFMVYLQKENIIDESGMPKERFSAEFPKEGPSILRIQQVVRGDSAAYFCASSSKGSSGNTIYFGEGSWLTVV.

This clone was detected once. The V and J genes are TRBV5-1 and TRBJ1-1; no clear D. V was trimmed by 6 bases and J by 4 bases, leaving 13 bases between them. This CDR3 has 13 amino acids. Germline CDR1 SGHRS, CDR2 YFSETQ. The CDR3 sequence: CASNKGEGTEAFF. The CDR3 region has the DNA TGCGCCAGCAACAAGGGAGAGGGCACTGAAGCTTTCTTT.

This chain links TRBV5-8 with TRBJ2-4; D perhaps matches TRBD1 (6 bases). This CDR3 has 15 amino acids. CDR1 SGHTS and CDR2 YDEGEE come from the germline V gene. The V end lost 1 base, the J end lost 0 bases, and 8 bases lay between the germline ends. CDR3 sequence reads: CASSLYREAKNIQYF. The CDR3 bases are TGTGCCAGCAGCTTGTACAGGGAAGCCAAAAACATTCAGTACTTC.

V usage is TRBV29-1 and J usage is TRBJ1-2, with 8 bases identical to TRBD1. The CDR3 runs 13 residues. Germline values: CDR1 SQVTM, CDR2 ANQGSEA. The ends lost 7 bases at V and 1 base at J; junction bases unmatched: 5. The CDR3 DNA is TGCAGCGGCGGGGACAGGAATAACTATGGCTACACCTTC. Protein product: CSGGDRNNYGYTF.

The chain has TRBV19 and TRBJ1-5, with 9 bases matching TRBD1. The V gene end was trimmed by 3 bases and the J gene end by 6 bases; junction bases not matched to a gene: 9. Germline assignment: CDR1 LNHDA and CDR2 SQIVND (reference sequence). The CDR3 spans 16 residues. The chain's CDR3 is CASSILAGQGLQPQHF. CDR3 bases: TGTGCCAGTAGTATTTTGGCGGGACAGGGACTTCAGCCCCAGCATTTT.

This chain uses TRBV5-6 with TRBJ2-1; D perhaps matches TRBD2 (5 bases). Per germline, CDR1 SGHDT and CDR2 YYEEEE. With 1 base removed from V and 4 bases from J, the gap between germline ends came to 15 bases. This CDR3 has 16 residues. CDR3 DNA: TGTGCCAGCAGCTTGCGGTATGGAGGCTCGTACAATGAGCAGTTCTTC. Translated: CASSLRYGGSYNEQFF.

A few counts support this clone. The chain joins TRBV5-1 to TRBJ2-1; no clear D. Germline assignment: CDR1 SGHRS and CDR2 YFSETQ. V was pared by 0 bases and J by 6 bases, with 4 bases between. The length of the CDR3 is 12 residues. The CDR3 protein is CASSLESNEQFF. The CDR3 coding sequence is TGCGCCAGCAGCTTGGAGAGCAATGAGCAGTTCTTC. Full variable domain (missing parts from reference TRBV5-1 and TRBJ2-1): KAGVTQTPRYLIKTRGQQVTLSCSPISGHRSVSWYQQTPGQGLQFLFEYFSETQRNKGNFPGRFSGRQFSNSRSEMNVSTLELGDSALYLCASSLESNEQFFGPGTRLTVL.

The V call is TRBV11-2, the J call TRBJ1-2; 11 bases agree with TRBD1. The V gene's germline CDR1 is SGHAT and CDR2 FQNNGV. The CDR3 runs to 16 residues. The V gene end was trimmed by 0 bases and the J gene end by 7 bases; junction bases not matched to a gene: 7. The CDR3 bases are TGTGCCAGCAGCTTAGATGGGACAGGGGGTAGATCTGGCTACACCTTC. This codes for CASSLDGTGGRSGYTF. Full variable domain (rest looked up from reference TRBV11-2 and TRBJ1-2): EAGVAQSPRYKIIEKRQSVAFWCNPISGHATLYWYQQILGQGPKLLIQFQNNGVVDDSQLPKDRFSAERLKGVDSTLKIQPAKLEDSAVYLCASSLDGTGGRSGYTFGSGTRLTVV.

V is TRBV3-1 (or the pseudogene TRBV3-2) and J is TRBJ1-6; D possibly corresponds to TRBD1 (6 bases). CDR3 length: 13 residues. The ends were cut back, 10 bases at V and 7 bases at J, with 14 bases in the middle. Germline V gives CDR1 LGHDT, CDR2 YNNKEL (reference sequence). The CDR3 coding sequence is TGTGCCACCGGAAGGACAGAGAATTCACCCCTCCACTTT. This translates into CATGRTENSPLHF.

Concerning this clone itself: Other DNA sequences in the same sample also yield this CDR3. The chain has TRBV7-9 and TRBJ1-4; 11 bases fit TRBD1. The CDR3 runs to 18 residues. V lost 1 base to trimming and J lost 2 bases; unmatched junction nucleotides: 6. Germline loops: CDR1 SEHNR, CDR2 FQNEAQ (reference sequence). The CDR3 DNA reads as TGTGCCAGCAGCTTAGGTTGGACAGGGGGCGTCACTAATGAAAAACTGTTTTTT. Translating gives CASSLGWTGGVTNEKLFF.